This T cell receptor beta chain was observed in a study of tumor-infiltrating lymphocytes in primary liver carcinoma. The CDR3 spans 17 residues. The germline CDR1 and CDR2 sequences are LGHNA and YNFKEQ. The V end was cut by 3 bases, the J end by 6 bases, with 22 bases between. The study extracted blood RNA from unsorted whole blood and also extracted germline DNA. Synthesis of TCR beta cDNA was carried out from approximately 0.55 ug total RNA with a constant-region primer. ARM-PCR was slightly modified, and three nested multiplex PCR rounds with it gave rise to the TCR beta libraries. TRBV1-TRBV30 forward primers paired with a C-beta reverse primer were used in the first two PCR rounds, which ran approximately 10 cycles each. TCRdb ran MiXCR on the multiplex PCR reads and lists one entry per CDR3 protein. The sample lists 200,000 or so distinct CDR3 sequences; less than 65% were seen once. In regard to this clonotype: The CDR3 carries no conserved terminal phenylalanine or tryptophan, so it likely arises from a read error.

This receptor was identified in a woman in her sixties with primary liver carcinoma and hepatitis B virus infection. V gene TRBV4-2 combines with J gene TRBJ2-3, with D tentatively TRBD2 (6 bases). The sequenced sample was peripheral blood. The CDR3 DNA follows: TGTGCCAGCAGCCAGTATGGGGACTCCCATAGAGGTGATACGCAGTATTAT. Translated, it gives CASSQYGDSHRGDTQYY.